This TCR beta chain was retrieved from a study of identical twins. Study results and caveats: It was out-of-frame TCR alpha sharing in monozygotic twins that models underestimated. Conclusions were drawn cross-sectionally by statistical analysis, without following the same donors. Carriage of fewer insertions was seen in abundant cord blood beta clonotypes, whereas memory repertoires showed none.

This clonotype was seen repeatedly, ten times or more. Antigen unknown. TCRdb processed the 5' RACE reads anew with MiXCR; each CDR3 protein has one entry. The sample has roughly 710,000 distinct CDR3 sequences, around 5.7% seen once. The CDR3 consists of 12 residues. V lost 6 bases to trimming and J lost 4 bases, with 5 bases between them. CDR1 KGHDR and CDR2 SFDVKD come from the germline V gene. The chain joins TRBV24-1 to TRBJ2-2; D ambiguous. The sequence was collected from a man aged 18 to 30 in good health. Source material: naive T cells sorted from blood. CDR3 region: CATSRITGELFF. Written as DNA, the CDR3 is TGTGCCACCAGTCGCATCACCGGGGAGCTGTTTTTT.